The sequence of this T cell receptor beta chain was determined in a study of T cells in pancreatic ductal adenocarcinoma. No neoadjuvant therapy was given to the selected pancreatic ductal adenocarcinoma patients before their surgery. The data were produced by immunoSEQ multiplex PCR, yet TCRdb's version contains in-frame clones alone and is incomplete. Here the sample spans several thousand clones, 65% to 85% being singletons. Notes on the study in general: Unique clonotypes were roughly 8-fold more numerous in blood than in tumor. Tumor and blood clonality did not differ significantly, about 0.11 versus 0.072.

The length of the CDR3 is 15 residues. The germline CDR1 and CDR2 sequences are SEHNR and FQNEAQ (reference sequence). After removal of 2 bases from V and 2 bases from J, the junction contained 2 bases not matched to a gene. Details on this clone: Its antigen is unidentified.

The sequence derives from a human donor with pancreatic ductal adenocarcinoma. The donor label of this sample is uncertain. This sequence joins TRBV7-9 and TRBJ2-7; 11 nucleotides line up with TRBD2. The sequenced sample consisted of pancreatic tumor tissue. The DNA for the CDR3 is TGTGCCAGCAGCTTACTAGCGGGGGGTCCCTACGAGCAGTACTTC. It is translated as CASSLLAGGPYEQYF. The variable domain in full, completed from reference TRBV7-9 and TRBJ2-7, reads DTGVSQNPRHKITKRGQNVTFRCDPISEHNRLYWYRQTLGQGPEFLTYFQNEAQLEKSRLLSDRFSAERPKGSFSTLEIQRTEQGDSAMYLCASSLLAGGPYEQYFGPGTRLTVT.